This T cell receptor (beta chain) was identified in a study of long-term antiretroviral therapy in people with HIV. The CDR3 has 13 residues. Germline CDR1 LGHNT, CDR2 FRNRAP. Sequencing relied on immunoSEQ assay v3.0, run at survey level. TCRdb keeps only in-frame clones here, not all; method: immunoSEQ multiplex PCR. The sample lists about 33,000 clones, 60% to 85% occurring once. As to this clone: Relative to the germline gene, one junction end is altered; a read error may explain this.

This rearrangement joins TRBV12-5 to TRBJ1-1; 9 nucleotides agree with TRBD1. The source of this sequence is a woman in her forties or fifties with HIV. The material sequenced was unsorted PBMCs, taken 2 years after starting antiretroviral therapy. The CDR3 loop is CASEIQGATGAFF. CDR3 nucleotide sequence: TGTGCTAGTGAAATACAGGGGGCGACTGGAGCTTTCTTT. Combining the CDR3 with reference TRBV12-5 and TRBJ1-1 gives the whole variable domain DARVTQTPRHKVTEMGQEVTMRCQPILGHNTVFWYRQTMMQGLELLAYFRNRAPLDDSGMPKDRFSAEMPDATLATLKIQPSEPRDSAVYFCASEIQGATGAFFGQGTRLTVV.